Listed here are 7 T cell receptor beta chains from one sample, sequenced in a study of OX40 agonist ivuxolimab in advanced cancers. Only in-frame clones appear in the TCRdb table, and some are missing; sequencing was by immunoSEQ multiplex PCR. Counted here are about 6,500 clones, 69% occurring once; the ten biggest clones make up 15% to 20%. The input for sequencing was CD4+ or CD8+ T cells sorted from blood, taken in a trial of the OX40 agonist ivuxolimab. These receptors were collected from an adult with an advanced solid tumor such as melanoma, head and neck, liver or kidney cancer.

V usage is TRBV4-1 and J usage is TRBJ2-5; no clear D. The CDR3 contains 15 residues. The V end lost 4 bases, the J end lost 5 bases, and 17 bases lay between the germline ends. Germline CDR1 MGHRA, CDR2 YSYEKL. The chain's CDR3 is CASSLSYQERETQYF. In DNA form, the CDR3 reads TGCGCCAGCAGCCTCTCCTACCAAGAAAGGGAGACCCAGTACTTC.

For the CDR3, the DNA is TGTGCCAGCAGCCGGGGGGCAAATAACTATGGCTACACCTTC. This sequence encodes CASSRGANNYGYTF. The J gene is TRBJ1-2, the V gene TRBV6-5; tentatively, D is TRBD1 (6 bases). V shed 6 bases and J shed 1 base, with 12 bases lying between them. Germline V gene lookup returns CDR1 MNHEY and CDR2 SVGAGI. The CDR3 totals 14 residues.

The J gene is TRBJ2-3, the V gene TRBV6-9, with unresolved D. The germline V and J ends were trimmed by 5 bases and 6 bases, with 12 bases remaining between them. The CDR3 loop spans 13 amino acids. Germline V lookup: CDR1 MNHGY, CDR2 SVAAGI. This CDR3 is CASSQFAGDTQYF. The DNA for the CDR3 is TGTGCCAGCAGTCAATTCGCTGGCGATACGCAGTATTTT.

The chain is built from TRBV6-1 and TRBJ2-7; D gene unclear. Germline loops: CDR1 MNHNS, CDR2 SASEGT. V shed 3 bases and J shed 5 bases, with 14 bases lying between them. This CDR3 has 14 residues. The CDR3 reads CASSEVWALDEQYF. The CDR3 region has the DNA TGTGCCAGCAGTGAGGTATGGGCCCTGGACGAGCAGTACTTC.

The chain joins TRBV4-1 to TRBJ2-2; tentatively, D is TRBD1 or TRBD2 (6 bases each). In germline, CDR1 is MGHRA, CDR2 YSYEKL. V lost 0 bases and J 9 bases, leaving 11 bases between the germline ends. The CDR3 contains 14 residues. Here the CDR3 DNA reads TGCGCCAGCAGCCAAGAGGGGGGCGCGCGGGAGCTGTTTTTT. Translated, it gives CASSQEGGARELFF.

CDR3 sequence reads: CASSMRGMGQPQHF. The CDR3 DNA follows: TGTGCCAGCAGCATGAGAGGGATGGGTCAGCCCCAGCATTTT. V and J are TRBV28 and TRBJ1-5; no firm D call. Germline V gene sequence: CDR1 MDHEN, CDR2 SYDVKM. The CDR3 contains 14 residues. The ends were cut back, 6 bases at V and 6 bases at J, with 15 bases in the middle.

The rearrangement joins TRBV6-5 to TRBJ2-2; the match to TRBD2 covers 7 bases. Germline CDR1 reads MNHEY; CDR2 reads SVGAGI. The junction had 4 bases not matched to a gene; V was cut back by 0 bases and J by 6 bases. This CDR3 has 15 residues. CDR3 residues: CASSYSGGVAGELFF. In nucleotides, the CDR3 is TGTGCCAGCAGTTACTCGGGGGGGGTAGCCGGGGAGCTGTTTTTT.